The present entry profiles one T cell receptor beta chain with its context. Germline V lookup: CDR1 PRHDT, CDR2 FYEKMQ (reference sequence). With 3 bases removed from V and 0 bases from J, the gap between germline ends came to 9 bases. The CDR3 loop spans 14 amino acids. Cohorts were assigned according to the clinical history that participants reported. Before they entered the study, exposed participants had met a COVID-19 case within 2 weeks. The protocol was immunoSEQ multiplex PCR, while the TCRdb copy is restricted to in-frame clones and leaves out a portion. This sample has about 430,000 clones, with about 88% found just once. This specimen belongs to a study of blood T cell repertoires in COVID-19. Study-wide background: COVID-19 samples from acute and convalescent phases originated in the United States, Italy and Spain.

This clonotype originated in a woman aged 18-30 years who had been exposed to COVID-19. Sequences were obtained from PBMCs or T cells enriched from blood (not recorded which). The chain employs TRBV13 and TRBJ2-7; maybe TRBD2 (7 bases). Here the CDR3 reads CASSFRGASYEQYF. CDR3 nucleotides: TGTGCCAGCAGCTTCCGGGGGGCCTCCTACGAGCAGTACTTC.